This T cell receptor beta chain was captured in a study of cytomegalovirus exposure and HLA in healthy donors. The overall study: It was reported in a later analysis that the 100 to 150 validation repertoires used the same platform as the approximately 600 first-cohort repertoires.

The study's findings and limits: That first-cohort TCR clusters tended to co-occur in the roughly 130 validation repertoires was found in a later analysis.

The CDR3 runs 11 residues. Germline V gene lookup returns CDR1 SQVTM and CDR2 ANQGSEA. Trimming left V 2 bases short and J 9 bases short, with 8 bases between. As to this clone: What it recognizes is unknown.

It was the roughly 110-subject validation cohort, separate from the approximately 700-subject first cohort, to which the donors belonged. TCRdb's table, derived via immunoSEQ multiplex PCR, lists solely in-frame clones and lacks some. This table has 110,000 to 150,000 clones, 85% to 95% appearing once. This TCR was sampled from a young man in good health and CMV-seropositive. This chain links TRBV29-1 with TRBJ2-1; maybe TRBD2 (6 bases). The sequencing input was PBMCs. Written as DNA, the CDR3 is TGCAGCGTTGAATATAGCGGTGAGCAGTTCTTC. It is translated as CSVEYSGEQFF.